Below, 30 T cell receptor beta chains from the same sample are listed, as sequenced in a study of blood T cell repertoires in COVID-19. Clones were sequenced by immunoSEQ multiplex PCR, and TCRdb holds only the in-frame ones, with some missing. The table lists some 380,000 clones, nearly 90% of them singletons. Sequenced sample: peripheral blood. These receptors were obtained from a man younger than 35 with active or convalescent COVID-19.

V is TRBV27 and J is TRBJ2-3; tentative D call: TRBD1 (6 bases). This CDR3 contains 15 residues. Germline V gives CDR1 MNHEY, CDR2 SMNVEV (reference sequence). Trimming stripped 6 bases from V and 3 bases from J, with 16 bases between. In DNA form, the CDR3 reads TGTGCCAGCAGCTACTCCGGACAGTGGACAGATACGCAGTATTTT. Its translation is CASSYSGQWTDTQYF.

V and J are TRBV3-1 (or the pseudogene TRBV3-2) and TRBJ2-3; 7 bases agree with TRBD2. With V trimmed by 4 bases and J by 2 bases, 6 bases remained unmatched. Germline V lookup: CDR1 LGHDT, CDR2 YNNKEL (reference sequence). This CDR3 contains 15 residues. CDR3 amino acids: CASSPSGDDTDTQYF. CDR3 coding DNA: TGTGCCAGCAGCCCCAGCGGGGACGACACAGATACGCAGTATTTT.

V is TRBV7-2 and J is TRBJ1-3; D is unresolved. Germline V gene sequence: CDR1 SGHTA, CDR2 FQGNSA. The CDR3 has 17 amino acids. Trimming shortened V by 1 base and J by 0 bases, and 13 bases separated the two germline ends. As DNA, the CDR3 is TGTGCCAGCAGCTTAGGGGATACAGCGGTCTCTGGAAACACCATATATTTT. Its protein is CASSLGDTAVSGNTIYF.

For the CDR3, the DNA is TGTGCCAGCAGCGTGGACAGGGGAAGCTCTGGGGCCAACGTCCTGACTTTC. It encodes CASSVDRGSSGANVLTF. J is TRBJ2-6 and V is TRBV2, with 9 bases lining up with TRBD1. With 6 bases clipped from V and 0 bases from J, the junction kept 6 bases outside the gene matches. Per the germline V gene, CDR1 is SNHLY and CDR2 is FYNNEI. This CDR3 comprises 17 residues.

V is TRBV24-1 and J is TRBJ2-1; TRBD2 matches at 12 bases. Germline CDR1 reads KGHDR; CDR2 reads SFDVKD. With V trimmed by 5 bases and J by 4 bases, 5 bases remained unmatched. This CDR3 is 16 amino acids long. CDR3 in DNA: TGTGCCACCAGTGGTTGGACTAGCGGGGAGTACAATGAGCAGTTCTTC. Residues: CATSGWTSGEYNEQFF.

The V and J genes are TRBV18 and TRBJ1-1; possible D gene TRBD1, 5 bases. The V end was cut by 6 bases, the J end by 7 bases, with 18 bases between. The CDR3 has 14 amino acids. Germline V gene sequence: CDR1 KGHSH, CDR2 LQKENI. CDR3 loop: CASSLDRTPIEAFF. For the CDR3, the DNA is TGTGCCAGCTCGCTGGACCGGACACCAATTGAAGCTTTCTTT.

This CDR3 reads CASSYLQGNTEAFF. Written as DNA, the CDR3 is TGTGCCAGCAGTTATCTCCAGGGTAACACTGAAGCTTTCTTT. The rearrangement links TRBV6-5 to TRBJ1-1; D may be TRBD1 (5 bases). The CDR3 is made up of 14 amino acids. V was trimmed by 3 bases and J by 2 bases, leaving 10 bases between them. Germline CDR1 and CDR2: MNHEY and SVGAGI.

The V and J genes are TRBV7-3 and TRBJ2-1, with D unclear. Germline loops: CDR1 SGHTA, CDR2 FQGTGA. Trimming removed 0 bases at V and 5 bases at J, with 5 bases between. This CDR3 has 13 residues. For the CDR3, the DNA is TGTGCCAGCAGCTTAACGTTCGACAATGAGCAGTTCTTC. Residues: CASSLTFDNEQFF.

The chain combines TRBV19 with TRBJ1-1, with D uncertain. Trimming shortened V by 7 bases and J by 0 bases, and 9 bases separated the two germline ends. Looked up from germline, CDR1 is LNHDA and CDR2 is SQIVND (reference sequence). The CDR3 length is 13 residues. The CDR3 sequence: CASTLRMNTEAFF. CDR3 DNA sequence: TGTGCCAGTACTCTCAGAATGAACACTGAAGCTTTCTTT. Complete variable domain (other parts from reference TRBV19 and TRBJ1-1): DGGITQSPKYLFRKEGQNVTLSCEQNLNHDAMYWYRQDPGQGLRLIYYSQIVNDFQKGDIAEGYSVSREKKESFPLTVTSAQKNPTAFYLCASTLRMNTEAFFGQGTRLTVV.

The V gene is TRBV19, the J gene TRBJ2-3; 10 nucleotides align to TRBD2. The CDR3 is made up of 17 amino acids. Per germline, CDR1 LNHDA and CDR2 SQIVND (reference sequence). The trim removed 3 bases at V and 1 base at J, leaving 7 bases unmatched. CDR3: CASSIRLAGARTDTQYF. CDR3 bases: TGTGCCAGTAGTATTAGGCTAGCGGGGGCCCGCACAGATACGCAGTATTTT.

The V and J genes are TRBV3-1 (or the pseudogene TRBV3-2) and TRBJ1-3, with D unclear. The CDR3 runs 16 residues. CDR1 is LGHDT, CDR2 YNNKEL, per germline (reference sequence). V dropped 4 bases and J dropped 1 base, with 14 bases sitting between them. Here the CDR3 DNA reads TGTGCCAGCAGCCGTGGGAGTCAACGGTCTGGAAACACCATATATTTT. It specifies CASSRGSQRSGNTIYF.

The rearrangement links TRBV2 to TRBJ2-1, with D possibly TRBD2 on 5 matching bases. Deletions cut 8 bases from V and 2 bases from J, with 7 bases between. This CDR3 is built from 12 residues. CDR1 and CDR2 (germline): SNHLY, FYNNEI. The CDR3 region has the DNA TGTGCCAGCGAGAGGGCCTACAATGAGCAGTTCTTC. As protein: CASERAYNEQFF.

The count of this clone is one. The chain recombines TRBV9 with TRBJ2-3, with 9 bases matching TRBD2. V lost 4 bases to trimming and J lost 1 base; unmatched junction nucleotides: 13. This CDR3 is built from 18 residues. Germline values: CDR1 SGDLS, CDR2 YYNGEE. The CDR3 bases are TGTGCCAGCAGCCCCCGGACCAGCGGGGGGTCCCGCACAGATACGCAGTATTTT. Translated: CASSPRTSGGSRTDTQYF.

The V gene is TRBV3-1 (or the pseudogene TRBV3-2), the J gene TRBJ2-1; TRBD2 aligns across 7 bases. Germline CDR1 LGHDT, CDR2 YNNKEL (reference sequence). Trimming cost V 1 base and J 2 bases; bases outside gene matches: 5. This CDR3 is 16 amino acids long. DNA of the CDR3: TGTGCCAGCAGCCAAGCCTCTCGGGGGGCCTACAATGAGCAGTTCTTC. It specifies CASSQASRGAYNEQFF.

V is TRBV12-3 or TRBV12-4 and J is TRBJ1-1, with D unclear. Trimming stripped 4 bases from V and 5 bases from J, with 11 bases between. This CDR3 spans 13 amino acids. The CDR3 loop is CASSSTGRTEAFF. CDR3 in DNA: TGTGCCAGCAGTTCTACCGGGAGGACTGAAGCTTTCTTT.

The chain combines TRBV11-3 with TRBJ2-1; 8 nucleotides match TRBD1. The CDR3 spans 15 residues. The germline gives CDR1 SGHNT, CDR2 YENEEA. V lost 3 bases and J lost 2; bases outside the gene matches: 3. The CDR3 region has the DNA TGTGCCAGCAGCTTTGGACAGGGTACCTACAATGAGCAGTTCTTC. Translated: CASSFGQGTYNEQFF.

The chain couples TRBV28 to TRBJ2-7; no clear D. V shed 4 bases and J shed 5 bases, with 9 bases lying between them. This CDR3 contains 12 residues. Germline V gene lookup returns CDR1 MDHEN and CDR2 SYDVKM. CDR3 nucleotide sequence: TGTGCCAGCAGTTCCAGGCAGGACGAGCAGTACTTC. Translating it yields CASSSRQDEQYF. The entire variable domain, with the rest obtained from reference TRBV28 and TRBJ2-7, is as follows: DVKVTQSSRYLVKRTGEKVFLECVQDMDHENMFWYRQDPGLGLRLIYFSYDVKMKEKGDIPEGYSVSREKKERFSLILESASTNQTSMYLCASSSRQDEQYFGPGTRLTVT.

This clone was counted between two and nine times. The CDR3 bases are TGCGCCAGCAGCCCGCGACAGGGGATAGGGCAGTTCTTC. As protein: CASSPRQGIGQFF. The V gene is TRBV4-3, the J gene TRBJ2-1; TRBD1 matches 8 bases. This CDR3 is 13 amino acids long. Germline CDR1 reads LGHNA; CDR2 reads YSLEER. V trimming: 4 bases; J trimming: 12 bases; junction bases outside the gene matches: 8.

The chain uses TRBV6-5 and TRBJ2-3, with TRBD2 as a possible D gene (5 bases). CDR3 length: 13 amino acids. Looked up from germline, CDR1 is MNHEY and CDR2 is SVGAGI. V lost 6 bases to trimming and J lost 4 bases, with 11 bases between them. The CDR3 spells CASSPMRADTQYF. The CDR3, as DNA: TGTGCCAGCAGCCCGATGAGGGCAGATACGCAGTATTTT.

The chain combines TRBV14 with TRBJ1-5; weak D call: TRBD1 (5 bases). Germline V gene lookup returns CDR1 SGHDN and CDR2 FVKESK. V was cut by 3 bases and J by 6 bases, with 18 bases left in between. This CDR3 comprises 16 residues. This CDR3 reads CASSQLPPRVSQPQHF. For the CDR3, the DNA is TGTGCCAGCAGCCAGTTGCCCCCCAGGGTATCTCAGCCCCAGCATTTT.

For the CDR3, the DNA is TGTGCCAGCTCCCCAGGGACAGGGAGACAGGACACTGAAGCTTTCTTT. Amino acids: CASSPGTGRQDTEAFF. The V gene is TRBV18, the J gene TRBJ1-1; 9 positions agree with TRBD1. Trimming at V came to 6 bases and at J to 3 bases, leaving 11 bases not matched to a gene. The CDR3 sequence is 16 residues long. Germline V lookup: CDR1 KGHSH, CDR2 LQKENI.

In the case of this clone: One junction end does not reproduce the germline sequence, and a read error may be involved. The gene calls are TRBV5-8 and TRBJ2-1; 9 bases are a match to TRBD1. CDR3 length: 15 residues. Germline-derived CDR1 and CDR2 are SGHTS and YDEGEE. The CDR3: CASSLAGPADRGGLF. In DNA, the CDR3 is TGTGCCAGCAGCTTGGCTGGTCCGGCGGACAGGGGAGGCCTCTTC.

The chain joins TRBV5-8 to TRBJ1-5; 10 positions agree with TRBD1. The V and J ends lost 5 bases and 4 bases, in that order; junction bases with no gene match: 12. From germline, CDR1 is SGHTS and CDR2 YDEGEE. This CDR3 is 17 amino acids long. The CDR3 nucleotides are TGTGCCAGCAGTTATCATCTAGGACAGGGGGTGAATCAGCCCCAGCATTTT. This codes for CASSYHLGQGVNQPQHF.

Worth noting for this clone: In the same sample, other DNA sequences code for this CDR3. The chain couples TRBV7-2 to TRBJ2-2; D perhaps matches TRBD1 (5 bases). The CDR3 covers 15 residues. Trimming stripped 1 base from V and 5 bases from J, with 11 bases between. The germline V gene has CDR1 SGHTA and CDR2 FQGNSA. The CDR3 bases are TGTGCCAGCAGCTTAGAAGCAGGGCGTACCGGGGAGCTGTTTTTT. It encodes CASSLEAGRTGELFF.

CDR3 loop: CASSLGGQGALTGELFF. The DNA of the CDR3 is TGCGCCAGCAGCTTGGGAGGACAGGGGGCGTTAACCGGGGAGCTGTTTTTT. The chain links TRBV5-1 to TRBJ2-2, with TRBD1 matching over 11 bases. The CDR3 is made up of 17 amino acids. Germline values: CDR1 SGHRS, CDR2 YFSETQ. V lost 0 bases to trimming and J lost 5 bases; unmatched junction nucleotides: 6.

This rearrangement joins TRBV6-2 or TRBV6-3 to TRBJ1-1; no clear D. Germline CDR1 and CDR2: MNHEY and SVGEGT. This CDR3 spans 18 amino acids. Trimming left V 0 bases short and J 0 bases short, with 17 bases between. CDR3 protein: CASSYSLEGKTMNTEAFF. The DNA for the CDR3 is TGTGCCAGCAGTTACTCCTTAGAGGGCAAAACGATGAACACTGAAGCTTTCTTT.

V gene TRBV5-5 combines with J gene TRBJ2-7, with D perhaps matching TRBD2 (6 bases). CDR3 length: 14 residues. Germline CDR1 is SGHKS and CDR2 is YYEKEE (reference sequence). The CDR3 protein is CAGTPGLGVGEQYF. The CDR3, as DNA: TGTGCAGGGACCCCGGGACTGGGGGTTGGCGAGCAGTACTTC.

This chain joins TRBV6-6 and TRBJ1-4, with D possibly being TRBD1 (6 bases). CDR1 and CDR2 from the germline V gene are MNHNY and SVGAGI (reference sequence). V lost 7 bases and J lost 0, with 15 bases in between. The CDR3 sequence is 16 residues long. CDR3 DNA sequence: TGTGCCAGCACCCACAGGGCGGAGACAACTAATGAAAAACTGTTTTTT. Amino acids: CASTHRAETTNEKLFF.

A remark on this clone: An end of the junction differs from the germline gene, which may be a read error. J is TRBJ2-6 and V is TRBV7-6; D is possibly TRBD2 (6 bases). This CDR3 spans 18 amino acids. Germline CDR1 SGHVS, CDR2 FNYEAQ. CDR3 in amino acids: CASSFISAGSSGANVLTF. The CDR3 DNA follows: TGTGCCAGCAGCTTCATTTCCGCGGGGAGCTCTGGGGCCAACGTGCTGACTTTC.

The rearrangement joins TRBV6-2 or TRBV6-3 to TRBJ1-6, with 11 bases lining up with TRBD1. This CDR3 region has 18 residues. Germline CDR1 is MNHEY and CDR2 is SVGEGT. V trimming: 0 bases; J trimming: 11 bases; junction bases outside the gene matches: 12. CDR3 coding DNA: TGTGCCAGCAGTTACTCGAATGGGGACAGGGGGTACCGTGCACCCCTCCACTTT. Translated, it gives CASSYSNGDRGYRAPLHF.